This T cell receptor beta chain was sequenced in a study of Ad26.COV2.S vaccination and SARS-CoV-2 variants. Study in general: COV1001, an Ad26.COV2.S trial, supplied this vaccine-arm donor. Dosing was one shot or two shots 56 days apart. Regarding the study as a whole: The TCR-based breadth and depth measures might underestimate overall T cell responses.

The treatment is: some 20 received Ad26.COV2.S at low or high dose, single or two shots; roughly 5 received placebo; per-sample allocation not given. Material that was analyzed had been drawn on day 63 after the first vaccine or placebo injection. TCRdb's table, derived via immunoSEQ multiplex PCR, lists solely in-frame clones and lacks some. The sample records more than 300,000 clones, 86% being singletons. Germline V lookup: CDR1 KGHSH, CDR2 LQKENI. The CDR3 totals 15 residues. Trimming left V 5 bases short and J 4 bases short, with 15 bases between. Notes on this clone: Its antigen is unknown.

The receptor's source is a person aged 18-65 years who received the Ad26.COV2.S COVID-19 vaccine or a placebo. Sequenced material: peripheral blood, taken in a trial of Ad26.COV2.S vaccine versus placebo. The chain combines TRBV18 with TRBJ2-1; D might be TRBD1 (6 bases). The CDR3 reads CASSGPFQGYNEQFF. CDR3 nucleotides: TGTGCCAGCTCAGGCCCCTTTCAGGGGTACAATGAGCAGTTCTTC.